These T cell receptor beta chains were read from a single sample in a study of shared clonotypes between healthy human individuals. Clones were sequenced by immunoSEQ multiplex PCR, and TCRdb holds only the in-frame ones, with some missing. Of around 350,000 clones in the sample, less than 75% are singletons; the top ten hold more than 9%. The specimen was memory CD4+ T cells sorted from blood. These receptors all come from a man aged 25 to 45 in good health. Both conserved end residues are part of each CDR3. D genes are given only for firm matches. Rows may omit the clone size; those that give it use once, few, many or a size class.

v_call,d_call,j_call,clone_size,cdr3_nt,cdr3_aa
TRBV6-1,-,TRBJ2-7,-,TGTGCCAGCGGGTTAGCGGAATACGAGCAGTACTTC,CASGLAEYEQYF
TRBV30,-,TRBJ1-1,few,TGTGCCTGGAGTGACGGGGGCAGGACTGAAGCTTTCTTT,CAWSDGGRTEAFF
TRBV2,-,TRBJ2-2,many,TGTGCCAGCAGTGAACTGCAGCAGTCGAACACCGGGGAGCTGTTTTTT,CASSELQQSNTGELFF
TRBV5-8,-,TRBJ1-3,-,TGTGCCAGCAGCTCCCGGACAGCAGGAAACACCATATATTTT,CASSSRTAGNTIYF
TRBV5-4,-,TRBJ2-7,-,TGTGCCAGCAGCCCCGCCGACGGCTACGAGCAGTACTTC,CASSPADGYEQYF
TRBV2,-,TRBJ1-2,-,TGTGCCAGCAGTTTCGGTTCCCGGGGGGGCTACACCTTC,CASSFGSRGGYTF
TRBV18,TRBD2,TRBJ2-3,-,TGTGCCAGCTCACCATCAAGCGGGGCTAGCACAGATACGCAGTATTTT,CASSPSSGASTDTQYF
TRBV6-5,-,TRBJ2-2,-,TGTGCCAGCAGCGAGAGGGAGCTGTTTTTT,CASSERELFF
TRBV7-3,-,TRBJ2-1,-,TGTGCCAGCAGCTTGTACCCCACGGGGGACTCCTACAATGAGCAGTTCTTC,CASSLYPTGDSYNEQFF
TRBV6-5,-,TRBJ1-4,-,TGTGCCAGCATGTCACAGGATGTCTTGAGGATGTTTTTT,CASMSQDVLRMFF
TRBV5-1,TRBD1,TRBJ2-2,-,TGCGCCAGCAGCCAAGAAGGGGGCGCGGGCGGGGAGCTGTTTTTT,CASSQEGGAGGELFF
TRBV25-1,-,TRBJ2-4,-,TGTGCCAGCACGCTAGATCGATCCCAACCAGCCAAAAACATTCAGTACTTC,CASTLDRSQPAKNIQYF
TRBV21-1,-,TRBJ2-5,-,TGTGCCAGCAGCAGATATTACGCCCGCGGAGAGGAGACCCAGTACTTC,CASSRYYARGEETQYF
TRBV5-1,TRBD2,TRBJ2-2,few,TGCGCCAGCAGCGCCGACGCGACCAGCGGGAGATTGGTCGGGGAGCTGTTTTTT,CASSADATSGRLVGELFF
TRBV4-3,-,TRBJ2-7,-,TGCGCCAGCAGCCAAGATTTCGCCAGGGGAGCCTACGAGCAGTACTTC,CASSQDFARGAYEQYF
TRBV5-1,TRBD2,TRBJ2-3,-,TGCGCCAGCAGCTTAACTAGCGGACCTAGCACAGATACGCAGTATTTT,CASSLTSGPSTDTQYF
TRBV7-2,-,TRBJ2-3,-,TGTGCCAGCAGACCGAGGGGGGATACGCAGTATTTT,CASRPRGDTQYF
TRBV7-8,-,TRBJ2-3,-,TGTGCCAGCAGCTTAGTTGCTGGCGGGAACACAGATACGCAGTATTTT,CASSLVAGGNTDTQYF
TRBV11-3,-,TRBJ2-2,few,TGTGCCAGCAGCTCTGACAGGTTCGGCGCGAACACCGGGGAGCTGTTTTTT,CASSSDRFGANTGELFF
TRBV29-1,-,TRBJ2-5,-,TGCAGCGTTGTTCGGGGGTTCGGAGAGACCCAGTACTTC,CSVVRGFGETQYF
TRBV11-2,-,TRBJ2-7,-,TGTGCCAGCCGGGGTGGCATCTACGAGCAGTACTTC,CASRGGIYEQYF
TRBV18,TRBD1,TRBJ2-5,-,TGTGCCAGCTCACCCAGGGGACAGGGCCAAGAGACCCAGTACTTC,CASSPRGQGQETQYF
TRBV10-2,-,TRBJ2-4,-,TGCGCCAGCAGTGAGTCGAGGTGGCAGGGCTATTACTTC,CASSESRWQGYYF
TRBV5-6,-,TRBJ1-4,-,TGTGCCAGCAGCTTTTTCCAGGCGGGGGAAAAACTGTTTTTT,CASSFFQAGEKLFF
TRBV10-2,-,TRBJ1-1,-,TGCGCCAGCAGGACAGGGAACACTGAAGCTTTCTTT,CASRTGNTEAFF
TRBV5-1,-,TRBJ2-1,-,TGCGCCAGCAGCCCGACGCCAGGGGACTACAATGAGCAGTTCTTC,CASSPTPGDYNEQFF
TRBV20-1,-,TRBJ2-1,-,TGCAGGACCGCCGGCGTCGAGCAGTTCTTC,CRTAGVEQFF
TRBV19,-,TRBJ1-5,-,TGTGCCAGTAGTCGGGGAGATAGCAATCAGCCCCAGCATTTT,CASSRGDSNQPQHF
TRBV4-1,TRBD2,TRBJ2-1,-,TGCGCCAGCAGCCACGACCCGACTAGCAGATTACAATGGGAGCAGTTCTTC,CASSHDPTSRLQWEQFF
TRBV7-6,-,TRBJ1-4,few,TGTGCCAGCAGCTTAAACCCACCTACGGGCATTGAAAAACTGTTTTTT,CASSLNPPTGIEKLFF
TRBV19,-,TRBJ2-7,-,TGTGCCAGTAGTATATTAACGGAGGGGTTGGACGAGCAGTACTTC,CASSILTEGLDEQYF
TRBV2,-,TRBJ2-5,-,TGTGCCAGCAGTGAACGACGATTTTCGAGTGAGACCCAGTACTTC,CASSERRFSSETQYF
TRBV5-4,TRBD2,TRBJ2-5,-,TGTGCCAGCAGCTTGAGCCCTAGCGGGAGCCTGCGGGAGACCCAGTACTTC,CASSLSPSGSLRETQYF
TRBV7-2,-,TRBJ2-7,few,TGTGCCAGCAGCTTAGCGGTGGGCGCCCGGTCCTACGAGCAGTACTTC,CASSLAVGARSYEQYF
TRBV10-3,TRBD1,TRBJ1-3,many,TGTGCCATCCCCGCGCCAACAGGGGATAGGGCTCTGGTCGAACGCTCTGGAAACACCATATATTTT,CAIPAPTGDRALVERSGNTIYF
TRBV19,TRBD1,TRBJ2-1,-,TGTGCCAGTAGTCCACGACAGGGGAGTTACAATGAGCAGTTCTTC,CASSPRQGSYNEQFF
TRBV2,-,TRBJ2-5,-,TGTGCCAGCAGAAGAGGAGAGACCCAGTACTTC,CASRRGETQYF
TRBV28,-,TRBJ2-2,-,TGTGCCAGCAGCCCCTCGGGGGCAATACAAACCGGGGAGCTGTTTTTT,CASSPSGAIQTGELFF
TRBV6-6,-,TRBJ2-5,-,TGTGCCAGCAGTCTCGGCCAGGGGTTGGAGACCCAGTACTTC,CASSLGQGLETQYF
TRBV5-5,-,TRBJ1-5,-,TGTGCCAGCAGCTTGCAGGGACCCAATCAGCCCCAGCATTTT,CASSLQGPNQPQHF
TRBV10-1,TRBD1,TRBJ2-1,-,TGCGCCAGCAGTGAAGGGACAGACAATGAGCAGTTCTTC,CASSEGTDNEQFF